This T cell receptor (beta chain) came from a study of T cells in Graves' hyperthyroidism and ophthalmopathy. Germline V gene lookup returns CDR1 LNHDA and CDR2 SQIVND (reference sequence). The CDR3 runs 15 residues. V was clipped by 3 bases and J by 7 bases, with 16 bases between them. RNA transcripts gave rise to amplified TCR beta CDR3 regions. Initially, a first-round RT-PCR of the TCR CDR3 employed the HTBI primer set. TCRdb itself ran the multiplex PCR reads through MiXCR, one entry per CDR3 protein. Here the sample spans under 350,000 distinct CDR3 sequences, more than 15% being singletons. This clonotype showed up just a few times.

The source material was blood. The sequence was obtained from a woman aged 55-70 years with Graves' ophthalmopathy. The gene calls are TRBV19 and TRBJ1-5; unclear D gene. CDR3 coding DNA: TGTGCCAGTAGTATGTCGGAGGCAGGCGGGCAGCCCCAGCATTTT. Its protein product is CASSMSEAGGQPQHF.